Listed here are 10 T cell receptor beta chains from one sample, sequenced in a study of CD8 T cells in Susac syndrome. When the RNA was reverse transcribed, random hexamers were used with an input of roughly 0.45 to 1 ug. TCRdb reprocessed the immunoSEQ multiplex PCR reads with MiXCR, giving one entry per CDR3 protein. The profile shows tens of thousands of distinct CDR3 sequences, about 94% of them singletons. Sequencing was performed on CD8+ T cells from PBMCs. Receptor source: a human donor with Susac syndrome.

The rearrangement joins TRBV7-9 to TRBJ1-2, with D possibly TRBD1 on 6 matching bases. CDR1 is SEHNR and CDR2 is FQNEAQ in the germline V gene (reference sequence). The CDR3 extends over 16 amino acids. Deletions cut 4 bases from V and 4 bases from J, with 19 bases between. The DNA for the CDR3 is TGTGCCAGCAGCTCCGGACGACAGGAATACTTCTATGGCTACACCTTC. It specifies CASSSGRQEYFYGYTF.

The chain has TRBV7-2 and TRBJ2-7, with TRBD1 matching 7 bases. Trimming at V came to 1 base and at J to 4 bases, leaving 4 bases not matched to a gene. The CDR3 runs 14 residues. Germline V gene sequence: CDR1 SGHTA, CDR2 FQGNSA. This chain's CDR3 is CASSLEMTGYEQYF. Written as DNA, the CDR3 is TGTGCCAGCAGCTTAGAGATGACAGGGTACGAGCAGTACTTC.

The J gene is TRBJ2-5, the V gene TRBV6-2 or TRBV6-3; TRBD2 aligns across 14 bases. V gave up 7 bases and J gave up 3 bases; unmatched junction bases: 4. The CDR3 extends over 15 amino acids. From germline, CDR1 is MNHEY and CDR2 SVGEGT. For the CDR3, the DNA is TGTGCCAGCACCAGGGGACTAGCGGGAGAAGAGACCCAGTACTTC. Residues: CASTRGLAGEETQYF.

V gene TRBV3-1 combines with J gene TRBJ1-1; D gene unclear. CDR1 and CDR2 from the germline V gene are LGHDT and YNNKEL (reference sequence). The V and J ends lost 0 bases and 7 bases respectively, with 12 bases between them. The CDR3 covers 14 residues. Here the CDR3 reads CASSQDRLRVEAFF. The CDR3 DNA reads as TGTGCCAGCAGCCAAGATCGGTTGAGGGTTGAAGCTTTCTTT.

The chain couples TRBV6-2 or TRBV6-3 to TRBJ2-7, with TRBD2 matching 14 bases. The trim removed 4 bases at V and 3 bases at J, leaving 8 bases unmatched. The CDR3 runs 17 residues. From germline, CDR1 is MNHEY and CDR2 SVGEGT. Written as DNA, the CDR3 is TGTGCCAGCAGTTCCGAAGGGACTAGCGGGAGACTCTACGAGCAGTACTTC. Translated: CASSSEGTSGRLYEQYF.

The rearrangement uses TRBV5-1 and TRBJ1-2, with a possible D match to TRBD1 (5 bases). V lost 4 bases and J 3 bases, leaving 10 bases between the germline ends. Germline CDR1 reads SGHRS; CDR2 reads YFSETQ. CDR3 length: 13 residues. For the CDR3, the DNA is TGCGCCAGCAGCAGGGGACTGGACTATGGCTACACCTTC. Amino acids: CASSRGLDYGYTF.

This clonotype was observed a few times. This chain links TRBV27 with TRBJ2-1; D is unresolved. Deletions cut 5 bases from V and 4 bases from J, with 3 bases between. The germline V gene encodes CDR1 MNHEY and CDR2 SMNVEV (reference sequence). This CDR3 is built from 11 residues. Here the CDR3 DNA reads TGTGCCAGCAGTAAATACAATGAGCAGTTCTTC. Residues: CASSKYNEQFF.

J is TRBJ1-2 and V is TRBV7-9; D gene unclear. The CDR3 contains 14 residues. Germline V lookup: CDR1 SEHNR, CDR2 FQNEAQ (reference sequence). Trimming cost V 3 bases and J 0 bases, with 8 bases left between them. The CDR3 loop reads CASSFTGANYGYTF. The CDR3 DNA follows: TGTGCCAGCAGCTTCACTGGAGCTAACTATGGCTACACCTTC.

The chain couples TRBV4-3 to TRBJ2-1; D may be TRBD2 (5 bases). This CDR3 has 17 amino acids. Looked up from germline, CDR1 is LGHNA and CDR2 is YSLEER. V was cut by 1 base and J by 4 bases, with 17 bases left in between. The CDR3 here is CASSQGGSESFYNEQFF. The DNA of the CDR3 is TGCGCCAGCAGCCAAGGGGGTAGCGAGAGTTTTTACAATGAGCAGTTCTTC.

The rearrangement links TRBV27 to TRBJ2-6; D is perhaps TRBD1 (5 bases). Germline CDR1 MNHEY, CDR2 SMNVEV (reference sequence). V was clipped by 5 bases and J by 4 bases, with 12 bases between them. CDR3 size: 15 residues. CDR3 DNA sequence: TGTGCCAGCAGTCTACAGGTTTCCGGGGCCAACGTCCTGACTTTC. Encoded protein: CASSLQVSGANVLTF.